The rows below give T cell receptor beta chains drawn from one sample of a study of T cell responses to AZD1222 COVID-19 vaccine. TCRdb's table, derived via immunoSEQ multiplex PCR, lists solely in-frame clones and lacks some. The sample carries roughly 100,000 clones, roughly 87% recorded once. The sample in question was peripheral blood, obtained on day 0 of AZD1222 vaccination. These receptors were taken from an adult in good health. Both conserved end residues are trimmed from each CDR3. Only some rows state a clone size, as once, few, many or a class for expanded clones.

>NA|TRBV15|TRBJ1-4
ATSRGQFNEKLF
>NA|TRBV7-8|TRBJ1-3
ASGEQGLYSGNTIY
>NA|TRBV19|TRBJ2-4
ASSLIGRGIQY
>NA|TRBV5-4|TRBJ2-2
ASSPLVTGELF
>NA|TRBV9|TRBJ1-5
ASSPSGQDNQPQH
>NA|TRBV27|TRBJ1-1
ASSVQGPNTEAF
>NA|TRBV3-1/TRBV3-2|TRBJ2-7
ASSPLDSEQY
>once|TRBV13|TRBJ1-6
ASSRKENGRRFNSPLH
>NA|TRBV9|TRBJ1-1
ASSGDHVVATEAF
>NA|TRBV19|TRBJ2-7
ASSINSNRPEQY
>NA|TRBV5-1|TRBJ1-2
ASSPQAEIGNGYT
>NA|TRBV6-5|TRBJ1-2
ASRGGGEYSYT
>NA|TRBV24-1|TRBJ2-5
ATSDLRETQY
>NA|TRBV6-2/TRBV6-3|TRBJ2-1
ASSYTKLYNEQF
>NA|TRBV27|TRBJ2-7
ASSLASGRSYEQY
>NA|TRBV4-1|TRBJ1-5
ASSHSDTANQPQH
>NA|TRBV28|TRBJ2-7
ASSPEDREYGEQY
>once|TRBV7-2|TRBJ1-1
ASSWRTGEGTEAF
>NA|TRBV5-1|TRBJ1-4
ASRTSGTTNEKLF
>NA|TRBV7-6|TRBJ2-4
ASSTGPLSAKNIQY
>NA|TRBV5-1|TRBJ2-7
ASSLAQAAIYEQY
>NA|TRBV14|TRBJ1-2
ASSQGANYGYT
>NA|TRBV19|TRBJ2-1
ASSTGLRYNEQF
>NA|TRBV5-4|TRBJ1-3
ASSFEHSGNTIY
>NA|TRBV29-1|TRBJ2-1
SVVRLSGGAYNEQF
>NA|TRBV7-2|TRBJ1-3
ASQSSRNTIY
>NA|TRBV11-1|TRBJ2-2
ASSRPRADTGELF
>NA|TRBV5-5|TRBJ2-7
ASSFDSGSYEQY
>once|TRBV5-1|TRBJ2-3
ASSFTLAGDEDTQY
>NA|TRBV13|TRBJ1-1
ASSPPDRNTEAF
>few|TRBV10-1|TRBJ2-7
ASSESGSGIHEQY
>NA|TRBV27|TRBJ1-6
ASSFYGQGNSPLH
>NA|TRBV7-2|TRBJ2-2
ASSSTGFTGELF
>NA|TRBV19|TRBJ2-1
ASRWTPSDEQF
>NA|TRBV6-6|TRBJ2-5
AATSGETQY
>NA|TRBV12-3/TRBV12-4|TRBJ2-7
ASSLLQGYEQY
>NA|TRBV5-3|TRBJ2-2
ASLGWVRGPGELF
>NA|TRBV29-1|TRBJ2-7
SVRGLAGNLYEQY
>NA|TRBV12-3/TRBV12-4|TRBJ2-7
ASRLENSYEQY
>NA|TRBV6-5|TRBJ1-1
ASSSTAGSTEAF
>NA|TRBV6-1|TRBJ1-1
ASSLSSGTEAF
>NA|TRBV5-5|TRBJ1-5
ASSFLSGQPQH
>NA|TRBV6-5|TRBJ1-2
ASRPPGVGNYGYT
>NA|TRBV6-5|TRBJ2-2
ASSYSDYTGELF